A selection of T cell receptor beta chains follows, all from one sample in a study of CXCR3-negative and CXCR3-positive naive CD8 T cells. For each CDR3 protein, TCRdb gives one entry from its re-call of the 5' RACE reads, without DNA. The sample has 70,000 to 100,000 distinct CDR3 sequences; the top ten hold approximately 1.7%. The sequenced sample was naive CXCR3- CD8+ T cells from blood. These receptors all stem from a human donor in good health. Some clones in this sample may be carry-over from other donors' samples. Each CDR3 is given with its conserved first and last residue.

cdr3_aa j_call v_call cdr3_length
CSVEDPGLEVYYKETQYF TRBJ2-5 TRBV29-1 18
CSARSLQGVSYEQYF TRBJ2-7 TRBV20-1 15
CATSRTLATAEFF TRBJ2-1 TRBV15 13
CASRGLAGGNEQFF TRBJ2-1 TRBV12-3/TRBV12-4 14
CASSQDPWLPPFEQFF TRBJ2-1 TRBV4-1 16
CASSSLTSGRLQFF TRBJ2-1 TRBV13 14
CASSLVSAYISYEQYF TRBJ2-7 TRBV7-9 16
CSVEEVGHRNTEAFF TRBJ1-1 TRBV29-1 15
CASSVGGMGQPQHF TRBJ1-5 TRBV12-3/TRBV12-4 14
CSVEDRLAGVSGGDTQYF TRBJ2-3 TRBV29-1 18
CASSRGGGRYNEQFF TRBJ2-1 TRBV9 15
CAWSVQDRESSKQYF TRBJ2-7 TRBV30 15
CASSQESLAGGPGEQFF TRBJ2-1 TRBV4-3 17
CASSFRGVGELFF TRBJ2-2 TRBV12-3/TRBV12-4 13
CASRYGQGLYEQYF TRBJ2-7 TRBV11-3 14
CASSTGPPNTGELFF TRBJ2-2 TRBV11-3 15
CASSPLQTGEQYF TRBJ2-7 TRBV4-1 13
CASSQERPTDSTDTQYF TRBJ2-3 TRBV14 17
CASSLGSSNTGELFF TRBJ2-2 TRBV7-2 15
CASSPRPPANTGELFF TRBJ2-2 TRBV12-3/TRBV12-4 16
CASSQASDSREYF TRBJ2-5 TRBV4-2 13
CASSLWTAVGNFEAFF TRBJ1-1 TRBV7-9 16
CASSPADGVGQPQHF TRBJ1-5 TRBV7-9 15
CASSILGGYSYNEQFF TRBJ2-1 TRBV19 16
CASSLSGRSYEQYF TRBJ2-7 TRBV28 14
CASSHPQGAGGTNEQFF TRBJ2-1 TRBV4-1 17
CSVAPRRGDFINEQFF TRBJ2-1 TRBV29-1 16
CASSYAQEQYF TRBJ2-7 TRBV7-9 11
CSVASNNEQFF TRBJ2-1 TRBV29-1 11
CASSKTDLGWPGELFF TRBJ2-2 TRBV7-6 16
CASSPSGTGGDGYTF TRBJ1-2 TRBV7-3 15
CATSPGTGVTYEQYF TRBJ2-7 TRBV15 15
CSVDGSGNTDTQYF TRBJ2-3 TRBV29-1 14
CSVEETDTQYF TRBJ2-3 TRBV29-1 11
CSASLSSYNEQFF TRBJ2-1 TRBV29-1 13
CASSGQDRDYINYGYTF TRBJ1-2 TRBV9 17
CASSPFWDSPLHF TRBJ1-6 TRBV28 13